Listed below are T cell receptor beta chains from one sample, sequenced in a study of regulatory T cells in long-lasting Graves disease. TCRdb ran MiXCR on the multiplex PCR reads and lists one entry per CDR3 protein. The data contain roughly 400,000 distinct CDR3 sequences, under 25% of them seen just once; the ten biggest clones take up roughly 20%. The sample was peripheral blood mononuclear cells (PBMCs), taken when the disease was refractory, from a patient treated with antithyroid drugs. These receptors all come from a female donor with Graves disease. Both conserved end residues are part of each CDR3. The D gene is left open where the match is weak. Some rows have no size entry. The others give once, few or many, or a class for an expanded clone.

>16|TRBD1|TRBJ1-6|-|TRBV20-1
TGCAGTGCTAGAATGGGACAGTTTTCCTATAATTCACCCCTCCACTTT
CSARMGQFSYNSPLHF
>13|-|TRBJ1-2|many|TRBV7-2
TGTGCCAGCAGCCATCGGGCTAACTATGGCTACACCTTC
CASSHRANYGYTF
>13|-|TRBJ1-5|few|TRBV5-8
TGTGCCAGCAGCTTGCGAGATAACCAGCCCCAGCATTTT
CASSLRDNQPQHF
>14|TRBD1|TRBJ2-2|-|TRBV12-3/TRBV12-4
TGTGCCACCAAACTTGGGACAGTCACCGGGGAGCTGTTTTTT
CATKLGTVTGELFF
>18|-|TRBJ1-5|few|TRBV6-5
TGTGCCAGCAGTTACTCGAAAGGGGGGCCGGAGAGCAATCAGCCCCAGCATTTT
CASSYSKGGPESNQPQHF
>16|TRBD2|TRBJ2-3|few|TRBV2
TGTGCCAGCAGTGAAACTGCGGGAGGCGGCACAGATACGCAGTATTTT
CASSETAGGGTDTQYF
>14|TRBD2|TRBJ2-5|many|TRBV20-1
TGCAGTGCTCCTACCGGGACTAGGGAAGAGACCCAGTACTTC
CSAPTGTREETQYF
>15|TRBD1|TRBJ1-5|-|TRBV6-2/TRBV6-3
TGTGCCAGCAGATTTCCGGGGACAGGGAATCAGCCCCAGCATTTT
CASRFPGTGNQPQHF
>14|-|TRBJ1-3|few|TRBV24-1
TGTGCCACCAGTGACCCGGACCTGGGGGACACCATATATTTT
CATSDPDLGDTIYF
>15|TRBD1|TRBJ2-7|few|TRBV6-2/TRBV6-3
TGTGCCAGCAGTCCCCTCACCGGAACAGGGGTCGAGCAGTACTTC
CASSPLTGTGVEQYF
>13|-|TRBJ2-2|-|TRBV6-2/TRBV6-3
TGTGCCAGCAGTTGGGTCGACACCGGGGAGCTGTTTTTT
CASSWVDTGELFF
>15|TRBD1|TRBJ1-1|-|TRBV5-1
TGCGCCAGCAGCCCCGAAGACAGGGCCTACTCTGAAGCTTTCTTT
CASSPEDRAYSEAFF
>12|-|TRBJ1-4|few|TRBV30
TGTGCCTGGACGCGGTCGGGGTTGAGCTTGTTTTTT
CAWTRSGLSLFF
>15|TRBD1|TRBJ1-1|many|TRBV3-1
TGTGCCAGCAGCCCGACGTGGACAGGTGGGACTGAAGCTTTCTTT
CASSPTWTGGTEAFF
>14|-|TRBJ1-3|-|TRBV25-1
TGTGCCAGCAGTGACGAGGACGGTGGAAACACCATATATTTT
CASSDEDGGNTIYF
>14|TRBD1|TRBJ2-7|-|TRBV27
TGTGCCAGCAGTCCCACAGGGGGCTTCGGGGAGCAGTACTTC
CASSPTGGFGEQYF
>16|TRBD2|TRBJ2-1|-|TRBV6-2/TRBV6-3
TGTGCCAGCAGGGTCAGGGGTAGCGGGGCGAACAATGAGCAGTTCTTC
CASRVRGSGANNEQFF
>15|TRBD1|TRBJ1-6|-|TRBV19
TGTGCCAGTACCGAGGGACAGGGAAATAATTCACCCCTCCACTTT
CASTEGQGNNSPLHF
>15|-|TRBJ1-2|few|TRBV12-3/TRBV12-4
TGTGCCAGCAGTTTTAGTCTTGGACCCACGGGGGGCTACACCTTC
CASSFSLGPTGGYTF
>13|-|TRBJ2-5|many|TRBV27
TGTGCCAGCAGTTTCTCAGGGGAAGAGACCCAGTACTTC
CASSFSGEETQYF
>14|TRBD1|TRBJ1-4|many|TRBV7-9
TGTGCCAGCAGTTCGACAGGGAGCGGTGAAAAACTGTTTTTT
CASSSTGSGEKLFF
>12|-|TRBJ2-7|-|TRBV20-1
TGCAGTGGAGGGCGGGGCTCCTACGATCAGTACTTC
CSGGRGSYDQYF
>15|TRBD2|TRBJ2-7|many|TRBV28
TGTGCCAGCAGTACCCGGACTAGCGGGAACTACGAGCAGTACTTC
CASSTRTSGNYEQYF
>17|TRBD1|TRBJ1-5|few|TRBV27
TGTGCCAGCAGTCCCGGGGACAGGGCCCTTAGCAATCAGCCCCAGCATTTT
CASSPGDRALSNQPQHF
>15|TRBD2|TRBJ2-1|-|TRBV7-3
TGTGCCAGCAGCTCGACTAGCGGGAGTACGAATGAGCAGTTCTTC
CASSSTSGSTNEQFF
>12|TRBD2|TRBJ2-4|few|TRBV6-1
TGTGCCAGCAGGACTAGCGGAAACATTCAGTACTTC
CASRTSGNIQYF
>15|TRBD1|TRBJ1-1|few|TRBV5-1
TGCGCCAGCAGCATACGGACAGGATTGAACACTGAAGCTTTCTTT
CASSIRTGLNTEAFF
>12|-|TRBJ2-5|many|TRBV29-1
TGCAGCGTTCTGGGGGAACAAGAGACCCAGTACTTC
CSVLGEQETQYF
>14|-|TRBJ1-2|many|TRBV11-2
TGTGCCAGCAGCTCCGAGGGGAGAGGCTATGGCTACACCTTC
CASSSEGRGYGYTF
>15|TRBD1|TRBJ2-7|few|TRBV7-2
TGTGCCAGCAGCTTAGAGTGGGACAGGGCTTACGAGCAGTACTTC
CASSLEWDRAYEQYF
>14|-|TRBJ2-5|many|TRBV2
TGTGCCAGCCACCAGGGCAGATACCAAGAGACCCAGTACTTC
CASHQGRYQETQYF
>15|-|TRBJ2-7|many|TRBV12-3/TRBV12-4
TGTGCCAGCAGTTTCTTGGGTACCAGCTCCTACGAGCAGTACTTC
CASSFLGTSSYEQYF
>15|-|TRBJ2-2|-|TRBV7-2
TGTGCCAGCAGCTTACCCCTCCCGAACACCGGGGCGCTGTTTTTT
CASSLPLPNTGALFF
>15|TRBD1|TRBJ1-6|few|TRBV3-1
TGTGCCAGCAGCCAGATGATGACAGGGGATTCACCCCTCCACTTT
CASSQMMTGDSPLHF
>16|-|TRBJ1-5|-|TRBV7-2
TGTGCCAGCAGCTTAGATTCCAGGTCCCCAAGGCAGCCCCAGCATTTT
CASSLDSRSPRQPQHF
>16|TRBD1|TRBJ1-1|few|TRBV10-3
TGTGCCATCATCAAAGACCCGGGACAGGGATACACTGAAGCTTTCTTT
CAIIKDPGQGYTEAFF
>16|-|TRBJ2-7|once|TRBV12-3/TRBV12-4
TGTGCCAGCAGTTCCGTCCATAACAGGATAACCTACGAGCAGTACTTC
CASSSVHNRITYEQYF
>14|TRBD2|TRBJ2-7|-|TRBV7-8
TGTGCCAGCAGCTTGCTAGCGGGATCCCACGAGCAGTACTTC
CASSLLAGSHEQYF
>13|-|TRBJ2-2|few|TRBV9
TGTGCCAGCAGCGTAGTTGGGACCGGGGAGCTGTTTTTT
CASSVVGTGELFF
>13|TRBD1|TRBJ1-2|-|TRBV20-1
TGCAGTGCTAACCGGGGGACAGGGGCTGGCTACACCTTC
CSANRGTGAGYTF
>14|-|TRBJ2-7|many|TRBV7-2
TGTGCCAGCAGCGGGGACCAAAGGTCCTACGAGCAGTACTTC
CASSGDQRSYEQYF
>14|-|TRBJ1-1|-|TRBV10-2
TGCGCCAGCAGTGGTATCGGGACTCCTCAAACGGCTTTCTTT
CASSGIGTPQTAFF
>15|-|TRBJ1-1|few|TRBV7-9
TGTGCCAGCAGCTTAATTGGAGGGAAGGACACTGAAGCTTTCTTT
CASSLIGGKDTEAFF
>17|TRBD2|TRBJ2-2|few|TRBV5-1
TGCGCCAGCAGTCGGGGACTAGCGACTTCGGGCACCGGGGAGCTGTTTTTT
CASSRGLATSGTGELFF
>12|TRBD1|TRBJ2-7|many|TRBV3-1
TGTGCCAGCAGCGCGACAGGGAACGAGCAGTACTTC
CASSATGNEQYF
>19|-|TRBJ1-5|-|TRBV12-3/TRBV12-4
TGTGCCAGCGGCTCCCACGGACCGGGGGGGGCGGTGAGCAATCAGCCCCAGCATTTT
CASGSHGPGGAVSNQPQHF
>14|-|TRBJ2-7|-|TRBV7-2
TGTGCCAGCAGCTTAGGGGTCCCGGACTACGAGCAGTACTTC
CASSLGVPDYEQYF
>14|TRBD1|TRBJ1-2|-|TRBV7-9
TGTGCCAGCAGCCTCGGGACAGATAACTATGGCTACACCTTC
CASSLGTDNYGYTF
>12|-|TRBJ2-7|-|TRBV6-9
TGTGCCAGCAGTTACACCTTATACGAGCAGTACTTC
CASSYTLYEQYF
>14|TRBD1|TRBJ2-7|few|TRBV6-2/TRBV6-3
TGTGCCAGCAGTTACGGGACAGGGGGACTGGAGCAGTACTTC
CASSYGTGGLEQYF